The rows below give T cell receptor beta chains drawn from one sample of a study of blood T cell repertoires in COVID-19. Produced via immunoSEQ multiplex PCR; TCRdb's table is partial and in-frame only. This sample has 200,000 to 250,000 clones, with roughly 80% found just once. Sample: peripheral blood. Receptor source: a woman in her late teens or twenties with acute or convalescent COVID-19. Each CDR3 is given with its conserved first and last residue. Each record gives: J gene, V gene, D gene, clone size, CDR3 DNA, CDR3 protein. The D gene is left open where the match is weak. The listing skips clone size in some rows; elsewhere it reads once, few, many or a size class.

>TRBJ2-5|TRBV6-6|.|.
TGTGCCAGCAGTTACCCGCGCCCAGCGGGAGAGACCCAGTACTTC
CASSYPRPAGETQYF
>TRBJ2-5|TRBV27|TRBD2|.
TGTGCCAGCAGTTTATGGACTAGCGGCGGTAAAGAGACCCAGTACTTC
CASSLWTSGGKETQYF
>TRBJ2-1|TRBV5-1|.|once
TGCGCCAGCAGCTTGGGGGCCACGGTTGATGAGCAGTTCTTC
CASSLGATVDEQFF
>TRBJ1-1|TRBV14|.|.
TGTGCCAGCAGCCTTGTCGGGAACACTGAAGCTTTCTTT
CASSLVGNTEAFF
>TRBJ1-2|TRBV7-9|TRBD1|.
TGTGCCAGCAGCTTGGGGACCGGGACACCGGGACAGGGTGGCTACACCTTC
CASSLGTGTPGQGGYTF
>TRBJ1-1|TRBV11-3|.|.
TGTGCCAGCAGCCGTCAGGGGAACACTGAAGCTTTCTTT
CASSRQGNTEAFF
>TRBJ2-1|TRBV4-3|TRBD2|.
TGCGCCAGCAGCCAAGAGCTAGCGGCTCCGGATGAGCAGTTCTTC
CASSQELAAPDEQFF
>TRBJ2-7|TRBV27|TRBD2|once
TGTGCCAGCAGTACTAGCGGGAGAATCCGATCCTACGAGCAGTACTTC
CASSTSGRIRSYEQYF
>TRBJ1-6|TRBV5-1|TRBD1|few
TGCGCCAGCAGCTCAATCCCTCTGAGCCCTCTACGGGACAGAAATTCACCCCTCCACTTT
CASSSIPLSPLRDRNSPLHF
>TRBJ2-2|TRBV4-3|.|.
TGCGCCAGCAGCCAAGCCCTTTCTAGCGCGGGGGAGCTGTTTTTT
CASSQALSSAGELFF
>TRBJ2-1|TRBV2|TRBD2|.
TGTGCCAGCAGGGCTGGACTAGCGGGAGTATTTTATGAGCAGTTCTTC
CASRAGLAGVFYEQFF
>TRBJ2-7|TRBV19|TRBD1|.
TGTGCCAGTAGTACTACAGGGGCCGATCCCCTCCGTGACTACGAGCAGTACTTC
CASSTTGADPLRDYEQYF
>TRBJ2-2|TRBV6-5|.|.
TGTGCCAGCAGGCGGGACCTAGCAAACACCGGGGAGCTGTTTTTT
CASRRDLANTGELFF
>TRBJ2-1|TRBV30|TRBD2|.
TGTGCCTGGAGACTAGCGGGAGGTCACAATGAGCAGTTCTTC
CAWRLAGGHNEQFF
>TRBJ2-5|TRBV25-1|.|.
TGTGCCAGCAGTGAACAGGGGTTAGGCGAGACCCAGTACTTC
CASSEQGLGETQYF
>TRBJ2-3|TRBV29-1|.|.
TGCAGCGTTGGGTTTATTGCGGGAAGCACAGATACGCAGTATTTT
CSVGFIAGSTDTQYF
>TRBJ2-2|TRBV7-9|TRBD2|few
TGTGCCAGCAGGGAACCCGGGACTAGCGGGAGGGCCGCCACCGGGGAGCTGTTTTTT
CASREPGTSGRAATGELFF
>TRBJ1-1|TRBV30|.|once
TGTGCCTGGAGTGGAGACACGATGAACACTGAAGCTTTCTTT
CAWSGDTMNTEAFF
>TRBJ2-1|TRBV7-9|TRBD2|.
TGTGCCAGCAGCTGGACTAGCGGAGACTACAATGAGCAGTTCTTC
CASSWTSGDYNEQFF
>TRBJ1-1|TRBV14|.|.
TGTGCCAGCAGCCAAGATCCAGGGGACACTGAAGCTTTCTTT
CASSQDPGDTEAFF
>TRBJ1-5|TRBV3-1/TRBV3-2|.|.
TGTGCCAGCAGCCAAGATTCCGCCACAATCCAACAGCCCCAGCATTTT
CASSQDSATIQQPQHF
>TRBJ2-7|TRBV5-1|.|.
TGCGCCAGCAGCCGTGATGCCGGGGGGCCTTACGAGCAGTACTTC
CASSRDAGGPYEQYF
>TRBJ2-2|TRBV18|TRBD1|.
TGTGCCAGCTCCGAGACCGGACAGGGCGGGACCGGGGAGCTGTTTTTT
CASSETGQGGTGELFF
>TRBJ2-7|TRBV7-2|.|.
TGTGCCAGCAGCTTAGAGCGGCACCGTCAGGCCTACGAGCAGTACTTC
CASSLERHRQAYEQYF
>TRBJ2-2|TRBV27|.|.
TGTGCCAGCAGTCCCTTGCCGGGATACACCGGGGAGCTGTTTTTT
CASSPLPGYTGELFF
>TRBJ2-4|TRBV16|.|.
TGTGCCAGCAGCCAATCCCGGACAGTCCAAAACATTCAGTACTTC
CASSQSRTVQNIQYF
>TRBJ2-3|TRBV11-2|.|.
TGTGCCAGCAGCTTGAGAGATACGCAGTATTTT
CASSLRDTQYF